This TCR beta chain was obtained from a study of cytomegalovirus exposure and HLA in healthy donors. Study-wide findings and caveats: According to an earlier analysis, most TCR beta V segments yielded productive rearrangements about 87% or about 30% of the time. In vitro data verified three CMV-associated chains as specific for CMV antigens. Cytomegalovirus-associated status was assigned to 164 TCR beta chains. Analysis was carried out at a later point, and it linked a missense DCLRE1C variant to TCR beta V- and J-gene trimming.

The length of the CDR3 is 14 residues. Germline V gives CDR1 SGHRS, CDR2 YFSETQ. Unmatched junction bases numbered 8, after V lost 3 bases and J lost 8 bases. Concerning this clone: Antigen: not known.

The study ran its PCR with 60 Vbeta and 13 Jbeta primers. Profiled with immunoSEQ multiplex PCR; TCRdb holds only in-frame clones, not every one. This table has under 200,000 clones, roughly 71% appearing once. The sequenced material came from PBMCs. The receptor comes from a girl under 18 in good health and CMV-seronegative. The chain employs TRBV5-1 and TRBJ2-1; TRBD1 matches 7 bases. The CDR3 sequence is CASSWQGVRDEQFF. The CDR3 nucleotides are TGCGCCAGCAGCTGGCAGGGGGTTAGGGATGAGCAGTTCTTC.